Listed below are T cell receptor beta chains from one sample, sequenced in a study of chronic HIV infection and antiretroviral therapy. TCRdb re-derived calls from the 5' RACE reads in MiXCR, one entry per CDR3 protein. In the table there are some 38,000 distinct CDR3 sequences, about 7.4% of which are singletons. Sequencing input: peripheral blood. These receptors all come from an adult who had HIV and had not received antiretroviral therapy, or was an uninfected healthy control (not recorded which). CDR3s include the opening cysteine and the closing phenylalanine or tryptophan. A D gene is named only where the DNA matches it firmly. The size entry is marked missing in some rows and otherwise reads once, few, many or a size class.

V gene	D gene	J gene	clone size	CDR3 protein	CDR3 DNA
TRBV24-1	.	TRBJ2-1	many	CATSIGGEQFF	TGTGCCACCAGTATTGGCGGCGAGCAGTTCTTC
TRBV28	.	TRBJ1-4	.	CASSSLAVPGPVFF	TGTGCCAGCAGTTCCCTGGCGGTACCGGGACCCGTGTTTTTT
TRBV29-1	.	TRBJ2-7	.	CSVAAGPLEQYF	TGCAGCGTTGCGGCGGGACCCCTCGAGCAGTACTTC
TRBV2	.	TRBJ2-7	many	CASSEAWTPYEQYF	TGTGCCAGCAGTGAAGCGTGGACCCCCTACGAGCAGTACTTC
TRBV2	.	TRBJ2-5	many	CASSEQETQYF	TGTGCCAGCAGTGAACAAGAGACCCAGTACTTC
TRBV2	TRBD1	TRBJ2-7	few	CASILGQGTSSYEQYF	TGTGCCAGCATCCTAGGACAGGGCACCAGCTCCTACGAGCAGTACTTC
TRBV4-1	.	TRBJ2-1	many	CASSRLGGGSDEQFF	TGCGCCAGCAGCCGCCTGGGAGGAGGGTCGGATGAGCAGTTCTTC
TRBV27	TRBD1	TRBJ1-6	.	CASRRDRGYSSPLHF	TGTGCCAGCAGACGAGACAGGGGTTACTCTTCACCCCTCCACTTT
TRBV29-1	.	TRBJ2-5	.	CSVNRDKETQYF	TGCAGCGTCAACCGGGACAAAGAGACCCAGTACTTC
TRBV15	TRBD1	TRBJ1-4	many	CATSRAGQGGEKLFF	TGTGCCACCAGCAGAGCGGGACAGGGAGGTGAAAAACTGTTTTTT
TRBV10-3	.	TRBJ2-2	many	CAISAGAGELFF	TGTGCCATCAGTGCTGGAGCCGGGGAGCTGTTTTTT
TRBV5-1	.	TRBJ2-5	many	CASSLAGTPQETQYF	TGCGCCAGCAGCTTGGCCGGGACCCCGCAAGAGACCCAGTACTTC
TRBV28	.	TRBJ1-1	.	CASSLFLGDTEAFF	TGTGCCAGCAGTTTATTTTTGGGGGACACTGAAGCTTTCTTT
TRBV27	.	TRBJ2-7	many	CASSIQGGREQYF	TGTGCCAGCAGTATTCAGGGTGGGCGCGAGCAGTACTTC
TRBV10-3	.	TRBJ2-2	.	CASNLMGTGELFF	TGTGCCTCGAATCTTATGGGGACCGGGGAGCTGTTTTTT
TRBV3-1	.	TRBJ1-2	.	CASSQGPDGYTF	TGTGCCAGCAGCCAAGGTCCGGACGGCTACACCTTC
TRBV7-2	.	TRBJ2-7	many	CASSFDPSNEQYF	TGTGCCAGCAGCTTCGACCCAAGTAACGAGCAGTACTTC
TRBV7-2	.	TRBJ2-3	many	CASSFPSVLDTQYF	TGTGCCAGCAGCTTTCCCAGCGTGCTCGATACGCAGTATTTT
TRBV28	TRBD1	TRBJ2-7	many	CASSHRDRLGEQYF	TGTGCCAGCAGTCACCGGGACAGGCTTGGGGAGCAGTACTTC
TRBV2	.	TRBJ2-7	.	CASSKVGVSYEQYF	TGTGCCAGCAGTAAAGTCGGAGTCTCCTACGAGCAGTACTTC
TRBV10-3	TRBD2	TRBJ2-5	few	CAIRDLADQETQYF	TGTGCCATCAGAGACCTAGCGGATCAAGAGACCCAGTACTTC
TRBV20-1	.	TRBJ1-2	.	CSARSGGRILGYTF	TGCAGTGCCCGCTCCGGGGGAAGGATCCTTGGCTACACCTTC
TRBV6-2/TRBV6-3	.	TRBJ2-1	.	CASSLRVSNEQFF	TGTGCCAGCAGTTTACGAGTATCGAATGAGCAGTTCTTC
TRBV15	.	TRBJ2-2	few	CATSRARNTGELFF	TGTGCCACCAGCAGAGCTCGGAACACCGGGGAGCTGTTTTTT
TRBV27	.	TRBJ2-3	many	CASSSFTDTQYF	TGTGCCAGCAGTTCCTTTACAGATACGCAGTATTTT
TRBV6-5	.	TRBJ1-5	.	CASSSWGGASQPQHF	TGTGCCAGCAGTTCCTGGGGAGGGGCAAGTCAGCCCCAGCATTTT
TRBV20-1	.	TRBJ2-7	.	CSARDPGTEPYEQYF	TGCAGTGCTAGAGACCCCGGGACGGAGCCCTACGAGCAGTACTTC
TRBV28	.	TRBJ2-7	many	CASSSSQRGFSYEQYF	TGTGCCAGCAGTTCATCACAAAGGGGATTCTCCTACGAGCAGTACTTC
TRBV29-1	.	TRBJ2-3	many	CSVLTPEATQYF	TGCAGCGTTCTAACCCCGGAGGCTACGCAGTATTTT
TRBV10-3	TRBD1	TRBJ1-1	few	CAISETGRTEAFF	TGTGCCATCAGCGAGACAGGGCGGACTGAAGCTTTCTTT
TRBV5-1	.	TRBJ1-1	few	CASSLGALRNTETFF	TGCGCCAGCAGCCTAGGGGCCCTTAGGAACACTGAAACTTTCTTT
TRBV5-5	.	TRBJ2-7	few	CASTNRDEQYF	TGTGCCAGCACCAATCGAGACGAGCAGTACTTC
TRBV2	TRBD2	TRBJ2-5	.	CASSAYPPETSGYKETQYF	TGTGCCAGCAGTGCCTATCCGCCTGAGACTAGCGGTTATAAAGAGACCCAGTACTTC
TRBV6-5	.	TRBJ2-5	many	CASSYGLGQETQYF	TGTGCCAGCAGTTACGGGTTAGGGCAAGAGACCCAGTACTTC
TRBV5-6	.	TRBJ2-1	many	CASSLGGIEQFF	TGTGCCAGCAGCTTGGGGGGAATTGAGCAGTTCTTC
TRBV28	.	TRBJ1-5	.	CASSSTAEITIFNQPQHF	TGTGCCAGCAGTTCTACCGCGGAGATTACGATATTCAATCAGCCCCAGCATTTT
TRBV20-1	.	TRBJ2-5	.	CSARDSGEETQYF	TGCAGTGCTAGAGATTCGGGGGAAGAGACCCAGTACTTC
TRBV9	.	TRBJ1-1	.	CASSVEGGGDEAFF	TGTGCCAGCAGCGTAGAAGGGGGAGGAGATGAAGCTTTCTTT
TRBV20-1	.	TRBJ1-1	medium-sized	CSAAGIMNTEAFF	TGCAGTGCTGCAGGGATCATGAACACTGAAGCTTTCTTT
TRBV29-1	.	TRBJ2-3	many	CSAHRTETDTQYF	TGCAGCGCCCACAGGACAGAGACAGATACGCAGTATTTT
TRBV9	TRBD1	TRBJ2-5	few	CASSGTGAKETQYF	TGTGCCAGCAGCGGGACAGGGGCCAAAGAGACCCAGTACTTC
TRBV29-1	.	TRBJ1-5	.	CSVAFSSNQPQHF	TGCAGCGTTGCATTCAGCAGCAATCAGCCCCAGCATTTT
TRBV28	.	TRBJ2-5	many	CASMGAPETQYF	TGTGCCAGCATGGGCGCCCCAGAGACCCAGTACTTC
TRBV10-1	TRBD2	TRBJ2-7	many	CASSDSGSQYEQYF	TGCGCCAGCAGTGATAGCGGGAGTCAATACGAGCAGTACTTC
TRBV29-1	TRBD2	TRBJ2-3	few	CSVRTSGFTDTQYF	TGCAGCGTTAGGACTAGCGGATTCACAGATACGCAGTATTTT
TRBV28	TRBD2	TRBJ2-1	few	CASSQGTRLEQFF	TGTGCCAGCAGTCAGGGGACTAGGCTTGAGCAGTTCTTC
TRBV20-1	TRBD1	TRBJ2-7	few	CSARGQGVAYEQYF	TGCAGTGCTAGAGGACAGGGAGTAGCCTACGAGCAGTACTTC
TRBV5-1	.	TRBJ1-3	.	CASSLEGTGNTIYF	TGCGCCAGCAGCTTGGAAGGGACTGGAAACACCATATATTTT
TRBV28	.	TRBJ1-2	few	CASSSGLRAYGYTF	TGTGCCAGCAGTTCGGGACTCCGAGCCTATGGCTACACCTTC
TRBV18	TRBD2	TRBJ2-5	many	CASSPGTSGEEETQYF	TGTGCCAGCTCACCGGGGACTAGCGGAGAGGAGGAGACCCAGTACTTC
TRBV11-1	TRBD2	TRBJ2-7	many	CASSLTSGSYEQYF	TGTGCCAGCAGCTTAACTAGCGGATCCTACGAGCAGTACTTC
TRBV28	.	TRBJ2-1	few	CASRTPLSSYNEQFF	TGTGCCAGCAGGACCCCCCTAAGCTCCTACAATGAGCAGTTCTTC
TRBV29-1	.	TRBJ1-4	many	CSVEPGPNEKLFF	TGCAGCGTTGAGCCAGGGCCGAATGAAAAACTGTTTTTT